A selection of T cell receptor beta chains follows, all from one sample in a study of metastatic and nonmetastatic thyroid tumors. TCRdb re-clonotyped the PCR reads via MiXCR. This sample has 15,000 or so clones; roughly 29% occur once, and the top ten carry roughly 4.3%. Sequenced input: blood. The receptors were sampled from a female donor with papillary thyroid cancer or a benign thyroid nodule (not recorded which). Some clones in this sample may be carry-over from other donors' samples. Both conserved end residues are part of each CDR3. The order of the fields is V gene, clone size, CDR3 protein. The size of a clone is reported for some rows only, either as once, few or many, or as a class for expanded clones.

v_gene: TRBV20-1; abundance: NA; CDR3aa: CSRYRTDNEKFF
v_gene: TRBV6-1; abundance: NA; CDR3aa: CASSPGAEMEPQHF
v_gene: TRBV5-1; abundance: NA; CDR3aa: CASSSRKQGRYEQYF
v_gene: TRBV5-1; abundance: many; CDR3aa: CASSADRGVETQYF
v_gene: TRBV2; abundance: medium-sized; CDR3aa: CASRPPGLANTGELFF
v_gene: TRBV11-2; abundance: medium-sized; CDR3aa: CASSGGTFYNEQFF
v_gene: TRBV5-1; abundance: NA; CDR3aa: CASSRGGTVTYEQYF
v_gene: TRBV4-1; abundance: NA; CDR3aa: CASSPNLVSNGELFF
v_gene: TRBV7-3; abundance: NA; CDR3aa: CASSQQGATSCVQFF
v_gene: TRBV6-1; abundance: NA; CDR3aa: CASSELDSLTTYEQYF
v_gene: TRBV18; abundance: NA; CDR3aa: CASSPSPDYGDTQYF
v_gene: TRBV6-1; abundance: few; CDR3aa: CASSEGRVSPFNEQFF
v_gene: TRBV9; abundance: medium-sized; CDR3aa: CASSPSTTLYEQYF
v_gene: TRBV5-1; abundance: NA; CDR3aa: CASSPHSTSGSANIQYF
v_gene: TRBV28; abundance: few; CDR3aa: CASSTTGHLTGELFF
v_gene: TRBV6-5; abundance: medium-sized; CDR3aa: CASTSTGPTQGRPYGYTF
v_gene: TRBV19; abundance: few; CDR3aa: CASSIQGASTGELFF
v_gene: TRBV5-1; abundance: medium-sized; CDR3aa: CASSFGVNTDTQYF
v_gene: TRBV6-1; abundance: few; CDR3aa: CASSEIGELFF
v_gene: TRBV30; abundance: medium-sized; CDR3aa: CAWVGGSTSYNEQFF
v_gene: TRBV15; abundance: medium-sized; CDR3aa: CATSSGRVSTDTQYF
v_gene: TRBV11-3; abundance: NA; CDR3aa: CASSLGTSTGSEAFF